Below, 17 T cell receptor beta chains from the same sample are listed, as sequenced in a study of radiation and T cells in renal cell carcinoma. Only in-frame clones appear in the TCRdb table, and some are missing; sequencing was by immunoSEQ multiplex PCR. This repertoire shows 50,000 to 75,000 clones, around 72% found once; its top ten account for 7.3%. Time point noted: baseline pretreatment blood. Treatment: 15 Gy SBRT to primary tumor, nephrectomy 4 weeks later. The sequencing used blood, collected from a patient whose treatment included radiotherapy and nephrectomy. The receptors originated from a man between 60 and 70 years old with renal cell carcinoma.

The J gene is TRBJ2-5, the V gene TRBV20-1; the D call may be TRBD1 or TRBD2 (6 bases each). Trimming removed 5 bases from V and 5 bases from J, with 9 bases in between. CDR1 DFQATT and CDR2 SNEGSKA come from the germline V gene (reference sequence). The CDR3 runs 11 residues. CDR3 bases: TGCAGTGCTTGGGGGGCTGAGACCCAGTACTTC. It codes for CSAWGAETQYF.

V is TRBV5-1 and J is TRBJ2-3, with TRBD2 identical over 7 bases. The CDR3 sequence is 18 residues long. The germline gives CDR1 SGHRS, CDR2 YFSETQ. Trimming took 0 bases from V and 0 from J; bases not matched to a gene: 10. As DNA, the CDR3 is TGCGCCAGCAGCTTGGGGGGCGGGAGAGCCCGAAGCACAGATACGCAGTATTTT. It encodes CASSLGGGRARSTDTQYF.

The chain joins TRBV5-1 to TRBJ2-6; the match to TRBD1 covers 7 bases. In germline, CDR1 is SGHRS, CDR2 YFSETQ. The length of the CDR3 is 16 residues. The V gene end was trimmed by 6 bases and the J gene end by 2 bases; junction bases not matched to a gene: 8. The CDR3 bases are TGCGCCAGCACCCTGATGACAGGGACTGGGGCCAACGTCCTGACTTTC. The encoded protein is CASTLMTGTGANVLTF.

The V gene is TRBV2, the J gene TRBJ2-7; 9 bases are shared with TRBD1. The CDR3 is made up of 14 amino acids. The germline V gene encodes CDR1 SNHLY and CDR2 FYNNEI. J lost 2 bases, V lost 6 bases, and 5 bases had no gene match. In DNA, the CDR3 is TGTGCCAGCAGCGTACAGGGGGCGACCTACGAGCAGTACGTC. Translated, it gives CASSVQGATYEQYV.

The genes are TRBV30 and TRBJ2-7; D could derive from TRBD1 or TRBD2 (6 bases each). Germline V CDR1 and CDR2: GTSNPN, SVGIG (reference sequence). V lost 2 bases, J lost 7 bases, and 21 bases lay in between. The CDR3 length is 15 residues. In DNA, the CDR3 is TGTGCCTGGAGTCCTGGGGGGCTTCCACTGCGGGAGCAGTACGTC. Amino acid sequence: CAWSPGGLPLREQYV.

CDR3 coding DNA: TGTGCCAGCAGTTACGGTGCTGAAGCTTTCTTT. Its translation is CASSYGAEAFF. The J gene is TRBJ1-1, the V gene TRBV6-5; D not certain. The CDR3 has 11 amino acids. Trimming shortened V by 2 bases and J by 6 bases, and 4 bases separated the two germline ends. The germline V gene encodes CDR1 MNHEY and CDR2 SVGAGI.

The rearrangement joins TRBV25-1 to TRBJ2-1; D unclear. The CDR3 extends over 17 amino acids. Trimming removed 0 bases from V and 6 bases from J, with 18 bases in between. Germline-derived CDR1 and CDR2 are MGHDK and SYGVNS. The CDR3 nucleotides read TGTGCCAGCAGTGAATATAAGTCGGACCCCTTCGTCAATGAGCAGTTCTTC. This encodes CASSEYKSDPFVNEQFF.

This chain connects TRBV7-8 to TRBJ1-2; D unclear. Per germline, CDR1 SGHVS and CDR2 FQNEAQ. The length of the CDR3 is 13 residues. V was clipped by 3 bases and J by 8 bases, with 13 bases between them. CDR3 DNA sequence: TGTGCCAGCAGCTTCGACCGCAGAAGCGGCTACACCTTC. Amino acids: CASSFDRRSGYTF.

For the CDR3, the DNA is TGTGCCAGCAGTGAAGACGCGGGACTAAACGATGAGCAGTTCTTC. Encoded protein: CASSEDAGLNDEQFF. The chain has TRBV6-1 and TRBJ2-1, with 7 bases fitting TRBD2. The germline CDR1 and CDR2 sequences are MNHNS and SASEGT. The CDR3 sequence is 15 residues long. The junction had 8 bases not matched to a gene; V was cut back by 1 base and J by 8 bases.

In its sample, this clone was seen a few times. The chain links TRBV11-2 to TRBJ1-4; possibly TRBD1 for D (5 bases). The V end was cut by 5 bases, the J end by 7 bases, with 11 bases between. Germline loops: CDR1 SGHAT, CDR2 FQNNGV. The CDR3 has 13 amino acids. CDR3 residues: CASSPVGGEKLFF. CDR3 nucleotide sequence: TGTGCCAGCAGCCCCGTTGGGGGTGAAAAACTGTTTTTT. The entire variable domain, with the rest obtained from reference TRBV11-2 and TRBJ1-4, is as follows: EAGVAQSPRYKIIEKRQSVAFWCNPISGHATLYWYQQILGQGPKLLIQFQNNGVVDDSQLPKDRFSAERLKGVDSTLKIQPAKLEDSAVYLCASSPVGGEKLFFGSGTQLSVL.

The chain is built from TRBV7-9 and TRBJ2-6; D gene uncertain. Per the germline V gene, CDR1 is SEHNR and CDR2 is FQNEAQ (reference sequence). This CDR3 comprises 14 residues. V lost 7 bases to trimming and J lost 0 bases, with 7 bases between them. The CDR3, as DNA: TGTGCCAGCAACGACAACTCTGGGGCCAACGTCCTGACTTTC. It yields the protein CASNDNSGANVLTF. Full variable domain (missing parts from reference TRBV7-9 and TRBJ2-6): DTGVSQNPRHKITKRGQNVTFRCDPISEHNRLYWYRQTLGQGPEFLTYFQNEAQLEKSRLLSDRFSAERPKGSFSTLEIQRTEQGDSAMYLCASNDNSGANVLTFGAGSRLTVL.

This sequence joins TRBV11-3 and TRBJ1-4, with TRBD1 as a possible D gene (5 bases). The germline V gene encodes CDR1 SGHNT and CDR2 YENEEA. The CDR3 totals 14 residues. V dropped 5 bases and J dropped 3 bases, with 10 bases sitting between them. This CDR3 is CASSGGTANEKLFF. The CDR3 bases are TGTGCCAGCAGCGGAGGGACTGCTAATGAAAAACTGTTTTTT.

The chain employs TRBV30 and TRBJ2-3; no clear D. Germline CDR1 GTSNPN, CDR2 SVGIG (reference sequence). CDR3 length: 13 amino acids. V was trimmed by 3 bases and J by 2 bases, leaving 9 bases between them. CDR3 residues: CAWSGPLTDTQYF. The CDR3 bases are TGTGCCTGGAGCGGGCCCCTCACAGATACGCAGTATTTT.

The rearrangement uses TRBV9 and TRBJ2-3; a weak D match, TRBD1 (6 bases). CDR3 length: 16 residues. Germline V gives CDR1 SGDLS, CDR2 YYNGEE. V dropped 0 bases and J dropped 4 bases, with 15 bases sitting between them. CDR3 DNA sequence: TGTGCCAGCAGCGTAGACGAGGGGGAAGGGGCAGATACGCAGTATTTT. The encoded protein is CASSVDEGEGADTQYF.

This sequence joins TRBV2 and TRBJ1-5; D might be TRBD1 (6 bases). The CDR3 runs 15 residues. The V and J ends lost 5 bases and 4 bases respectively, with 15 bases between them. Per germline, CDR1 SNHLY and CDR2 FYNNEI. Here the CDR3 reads CASSYREGRNQPQHF. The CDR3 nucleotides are TGTGCCAGCAGTTACAGGGAGGGGAGGAATCAGCCCCAGCATTTT.

The CDR3 reads CASSLTGVFVTQYF. As DNA, the CDR3 is TGTGCCAGCAGTCTTACAGGGGTTTTTGTTACGCAGTATTTT. The chain combines TRBV25-1 with TRBJ2-3; 7 nucleotides align to TRBD1. CDR1 is MGHDK and CDR2 is SYGVNS in the germline V gene. J lost 8 bases, V lost 5 bases, and 10 bases had no gene match. CDR3 length equals 14 residues.

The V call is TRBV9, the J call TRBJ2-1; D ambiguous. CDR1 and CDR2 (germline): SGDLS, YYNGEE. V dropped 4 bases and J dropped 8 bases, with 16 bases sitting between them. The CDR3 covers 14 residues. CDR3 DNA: TGTGCCAGCAGCCTAAGCAACCAAGGCGATGAGCAGTTCTTC. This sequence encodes CASSLSNQGDEQFF.